This T cell receptor beta chain was recorded in a study of shared clonotypes between healthy human individuals. Study-wide points: Unshared clonotypes carried lower generation probabilities than those common to all four donors.

This clone showed up just once. Its target is unknown. Other DNA sequences within the sample encode an identical CDR3. The CDR3 loop spans 14 amino acids. Trimming took off 0 bases at V and 1 base at J, with 7 bases between the two ends. Germline CDR1 reads SGDLS; CDR2 reads YYNGEE. A split of CD4+ cells into CD45RA+ naive and CD45RA-negative memory subsets was performed. It was across several immunoSEQ plates that each subset's genomic DNA was evenly split. Sequencing used immunoSEQ multiplex PCR; TCRdb keeps in-frame clones, though not all of them. The table records roughly 1,600,000 clones, just under 99% of them present only once.

Sequenced input: naive CD4+ T cells sorted from blood. As for subset: CD45RA+ positively selected. V is TRBV9 and J is TRBJ2-5; D is uncertain. This TCR was sampled from a man aged 25 to 45 in good health. CDR3 protein: CASSVGVRQETQYF. The CDR3 DNA is TGTGCCAGCAGCGTAGGCGTCCGCCAAGAGACCCAGTACTTC.